A selection of T cell receptor beta chains follows, all from one sample in a study of blood T cell repertoires in COVID-19. Profiled with immunoSEQ multiplex PCR; TCRdb holds only in-frame clones, not every one. Of some 39,000 clones listed, 80% to 90% were seen once; the top ten hold about 4.8%. Sequenced: peripheral blood. These receptors originate from a man aged 35-49 years with active COVID-19. CDR3s include the opening cysteine and the closing phenylalanine or tryptophan. Fields, in order: clone size, V gene, CDR3 protein. Rows give clone size only sometimes, using once, few, many, or a class for an expanded clone.

clone size: -; V gene: TRBV7-9; CDR3 protein: CASSPRQGAAPLAKNIQYF
clone size: -; V gene: TRBV3-1/TRBV3-2; CDR3 protein: CASSQDLRPTPYNEQFF
clone size: -; V gene: TRBV2; CDR3 protein: CASSEALLGQSIQYF
clone size: -; V gene: TRBV5-1; CDR3 protein: CASKVLGGTWKETQYF
clone size: -; V gene: TRBV27; CDR3 protein: CASSLGRHTDTQYF
clone size: -; V gene: TRBV19; CDR3 protein: CASSEIQGRAQYF
clone size: -; V gene: TRBV27; CDR3 protein: CASSFRGGNSPLHF
clone size: medium-sized; V gene: TRBV19; CDR3 protein: CASTRGGSGNTIYF
clone size: -; V gene: TRBV28; CDR3 protein: CASSDRRVMNTEAFF
clone size: -; V gene: TRBV19; CDR3 protein: CASSDTSGGAYEQYF
clone size: -; V gene: TRBV7-8; CDR3 protein: CASSPPRQGLGGELFF
clone size: -; V gene: TRBV3-1/TRBV3-2; CDR3 protein: CASSQGGRNEQFF
clone size: -; V gene: TRBV9; CDR3 protein: CASSPWTGNNEKLFF
clone size: -; V gene: TRBV10-3; CDR3 protein: CAISESGQTNYGYTF
clone size: -; V gene: TRBV5-1; CDR3 protein: CASRRETGPSSYNEQFF
clone size: -; V gene: TRBV30; CDR3 protein: CAWRRNGNTGELFF
clone size: -; V gene: TRBV28; CDR3 protein: CASSFWGDEKLFF
clone size: few; V gene: TRBV7-6; CDR3 protein: CASSLELGYGYTF
clone size: -; V gene: TRBV10-3; CDR3 protein: CAISQPSSGNTIYF
clone size: -; V gene: TRBV19; CDR3 protein: CASSMTSGSMDEQFF
clone size: -; V gene: TRBV19; CDR3 protein: CASSMTSGRADAGANVLTF
clone size: -; V gene: TRBV24-1; CDR3 protein: CATSGFTGTDYEQYF
clone size: -; V gene: TRBV5-6; CDR3 protein: CASSFSPGGLGGNTIYF
clone size: -; V gene: TRBV9; CDR3 protein: CASSATSGYTTDTQYF
clone size: once; V gene: TRBV19; CDR3 protein: CASSIGGDLNTEAFF
clone size: -; V gene: TRBV11-3; CDR3 protein: CASSLSGHYNEQFF
clone size: -; V gene: TRBV7-2; CDR3 protein: CASSFDRNYGYTF
clone size: -; V gene: TRBV11-2; CDR3 protein: CASSLVAGAYEQYF
clone size: -; V gene: TRBV5-8; CDR3 protein: CASSFGQKEPQHF
clone size: -; V gene: TRBV6-6; CDR3 protein: CASSYLYNQPQHF
clone size: -; V gene: TRBV27; CDR3 protein: CASSPGGRGYGYTF
clone size: -; V gene: TRBV6-6; CDR3 protein: CASSYSFDRGDTQYF
clone size: -; V gene: TRBV6-6; CDR3 protein: CASSYTNPDISYEQYF
clone size: -; V gene: TRBV10-1; CDR3 protein: CASSESLGSGAPNEQFF
clone size: -; V gene: TRBV3-1/TRBV3-2; CDR3 protein: CASSRRDTGSTIYF
clone size: once; V gene: TRBV14; CDR3 protein: CASSQDSRDRVTHGYTF
clone size: -; V gene: TRBV7-9; CDR3 protein: CASSSTGGGILSTEAFF
clone size: -; V gene: TRBV18; CDR3 protein: CASSPAGTGTTGELFF
clone size: -; V gene: TRBV5-1; CDR3 protein: CASSVPTGTGKLEQYF
clone size: once; V gene: TRBV21-1; CDR3 protein: CASSPSGGNGTKRGYSNQPQHF
clone size: -; V gene: TRBV27; CDR3 protein: CASSLGTGRSGANVLTF
clone size: few; V gene: TRBV19; CDR3 protein: CASHKGAGERHEQFF
clone size: -; V gene: TRBV9; CDR3 protein: CASSVVPVAGGSGANVLTF
clone size: -; V gene: TRBV9; CDR3 protein: CASSVGGSSYEQYF
clone size: once; V gene: TRBV28; CDR3 protein: CASVTGSSGANVLTF
clone size: -; V gene: TRBV28; CDR3 protein: CASSLTGGGEQYF